The 32 T cell receptor beta chains below come from one sample, sequenced in a study of T-cell memory formation after mild COVID-19. In TCRdb, the 5' RACE reads were re-called with MiXCR into one record per CDR3 protein. The sample holds some 82,000 distinct CDR3 sequences; 10% to 15% are singletons and the top ten take 41%. The sample was PBMCs or a T cell subset sorted from them (not recorded which). Receptors originate from a man between 18 and 29 years old who had mild COVID-19 (a few samples of this study predate the infection). Cell type and time point are not known.

The genes are TRBV6-6 and TRBJ2-5; weak D call: TRBD2 (6 bases). Germline V CDR1 and CDR2: MNHNY, SVGAGI (reference sequence). With 2 bases removed from V and 5 bases from J, the gap between germline ends came to 21 bases. CDR3 length equals 17 residues. Here the CDR3 reads CASSYILDPRGRETQYF. Written as DNA, the CDR3 is TGTGCCAGCAGTTACATCCTCGACCCGCGGGGCCGGGAGACCCAGTACTTC.

This clonotype was found a few times. The rearrangement joins TRBV7-9 to TRBJ2-2; no firm D call. The CDR3 length is 12 residues. Germline values: CDR1 SEHNR, CDR2 FQNEAQ (reference sequence). Trimming took off 8 bases at V and 7 bases at J, with 11 bases between the two ends. The CDR3 DNA follows: TGTGCCAGCGGTCTAGGGTTCGGGGAGCTGTTTTTT. This encodes CASGLGFGELFF.

The chain recombines TRBV24-1 with TRBJ2-1; TRBD1 might be the D (5 bases). This CDR3 is built from 13 residues. Per germline, CDR1 KGHDR and CDR2 SFDVKD. V lost 4 bases and J lost 7, with 10 bases in between. The CDR3 region has the DNA TGTGCCACCAGTGAAAGACCAGGGAATGAGCAGTTCTTC. It translates to CATSERPGNEQFF.

This clonotype was observed a handful of times. The chain uses TRBV6-2 or TRBV6-3 and TRBJ2-7; 8 bases are a match to TRBD1. Germline-derived CDR1 and CDR2 are MNHEY and SVGEGT. This CDR3 spans 15 amino acids. V trimming: 4 bases; J trimming: 0 bases; junction bases outside the gene matches: 5. CDR3 amino acids: CASSWTGRGSYEQYV. CDR3 nucleotides: TGTGCCAGCAGTTGGACAGGGAGAGGCTCCTACGAGCAGTACGTC.

This clonotype has more than one count but fewer than ten. The chain has TRBV7-6 and TRBJ2-2; 7 bases align to TRBD1. The CDR3 extends over 15 amino acids. Germline CDR1 SGHVS, CDR2 FNYEAQ. Trimming at V came to 0 bases and at J to 6 bases, leaving 4 bases not matched to a gene. The CDR3 DNA follows: TGTGCCAGCAGCTTAGCGGCCCAGGGGGCCGGGGAGCTGTTTTTT. Protein sequence: CASSLAAQGAGELFF.

This clonotype was picked up many times. The chain couples TRBV20-1 to TRBJ2-6, with D uncertain. V dropped 1 base and J dropped 1 base, with 8 bases sitting between them. The CDR3 is 15 amino acids. Germline V gene data show CDR1 as DFQATT and CDR2 as SNEGSKA (reference sequence). The CDR3 is CSARALGSGANVLTF. The CDR3 coding sequence is TGCAGTGCTAGAGCGCTAGGATCTGGGGCCAACGTCCTGACTTTC.

Only a few counts were recorded for this clonotype. The chain recombines TRBV27 with TRBJ2-7, with D perhaps given as TRBD1 or TRBD2 (5 bases each). V lost 3 bases to trimming and J lost 7 bases, with 16 bases between them. The length of the CDR3 is 14 residues. CDR1 and CDR2 from the germline V gene are MNHEY and SMNVEV (reference sequence). CDR3 sequence: CASSLGTAAIEQYF. The CDR3 region has the DNA TGTGCCAGCAGTTTGGGGACCGCGGCTATAGAGCAGTACTTC.

The chain links TRBV5-1 to TRBJ2-2, with 13 bases that match TRBD2. There are 17 residues in the CDR3. The V gene's germline CDR1 is SGHRS and CDR2 YFSETQ. With 5 bases clipped from V and 7 bases from J, the junction kept 11 bases outside the gene matches. CDR3 DNA sequence: TGCGCCAGCAGAGACGGACTAGCGGGGGCCGGAGGCGGGGAGCTGTTTTTT. Its translation: CASRDGLAGAGGGELFF. Variable domain in full (rest from reference TRBV5-1 and TRBJ2-2): KAGVTQTPRYLIKTRGQQVTLSCSPISGHRSVSWYQQTPGQGLQFLFEYFSETQRNKGNFPGRFSGRQFSNSRSEMNVSTLELGDSALYLCASRDGLAGAGGGELFFGEGSRLTVL.

The chain carries TRBV5-1 and TRBJ2-3, with D possibly called TRBD1 or TRBD2 (5 bases each). Germline loops: CDR1 SGHRS, CDR2 YFSETQ. The CDR3 spans 17 residues. Trimming stripped 4 bases from V and 2 bases from J, with 20 bases between. In DNA, the CDR3 is TGCGCCAGCAGCGTCCGGGACCTCAGCCGTTACACAGATACGCAGTATTTT. Residues: CASSVRDLSRYTDTQYF. Full variable domain (rest looked up from reference TRBV5-1 and TRBJ2-3): KAGVTQTPRYLIKTRGQQVTLSCSPISGHRSVSWYQQTPGQGLQFLFEYFSETQRNKGNFPGRFSGRQFSNSRSEMNVSTLELGDSALYLCASSVRDLSRYTDTQYFGPGTRLTVL.

The table lists this clonotype with a few counts. The V and J genes are TRBV7-9 and TRBJ2-1; TRBD2 aligns across 9 bases. Germline lookup yields CDR1 SEHNR and CDR2 FQNEAQ (reference sequence). The CDR3 runs 16 residues. The trim removed 5 bases at V and 6 bases at J, leaving 11 bases unmatched. The CDR3 spells CASSQGRAGGPNEQFF. The CDR3 coding sequence is TGTGCCAGCAGCCAAGGTAGAGCGGGGGGCCCCAATGAGCAGTTCTTC.

This chain links TRBV7-2 with TRBJ1-3; tentative D call: TRBD1 (6 bases). The CDR3 has 15 amino acids. Trimming stripped 3 bases from V and 2 bases from J, with 11 bases between. CDR1 and CDR2 from the germline V gene are SGHTA and FQGNSA. The CDR3 loop is CASSFLRGTGNTIYF. CDR3 nucleotide sequence: TGTGCCAGCAGCTTCCTGAGGGGGACTGGAAACACCATATATTTT.

This chain links TRBV7-7 with TRBJ2-2; D unresolved. The germline V gene has CDR1 SSHAT and CDR2 FNYEAQ (reference sequence). The CDR3 loop spans 13 amino acids. The V gene lost 5 bases and the J gene lost 4 bases, with 8 bases spanning the gap. CDR3 region: CASSITGTGELFF. CDR3 nucleotides: TGTGCCAGCAGCATAACGGGCACCGGGGAGCTGTTTTTT.

There are many counts of this clonotype. V and J are TRBV4-3 and TRBJ1-6; 9 bases map to TRBD1. After removal of 6 bases from V and 11 bases from J, the junction contained 8 bases not matched to a gene. CDR1 LGHNA and CDR2 YSLEER come from the germline V gene. This CDR3 is 14 amino acids long. The CDR3 region is CASSSGTGYPPLHF. For the CDR3, the DNA is TGCGCCAGCAGTTCCGGGACAGGGTATCCACCCCTCCACTTT.

There are a few counts of this clonotype. The chain is built from TRBV9 and TRBJ1-1, with D tentatively TRBD1 (5 bases). Germline V CDR1 and CDR2: SGDLS, YYNGEE. The CDR3 length is 13 residues. V was shortened by 0 bases and J by 5 bases, with 8 bases between the two germline ends. CDR3 DNA: TGTGCCAGCAGCGTAGGCTCAGGGACTGAAGCTTTCTTT. Its protein product is CASSVGSGTEAFF. The full variable domain, in which reference TRBV9 and TRBJ1-1 provide the parts outside the CDR3, is DSGVTQTPKHLITATGQRVTLRCSPRSGDLSVYWYQQSLDQGLQFLIQYYNGEERAKGNILERFSAQQFPDLHSELNLSSLELGDSALYFCASSVGSGTEAFFGQGTRLTVV.

This chain links TRBV19 with TRBJ2-1, with D perhaps TRBD2 (6 bases). Trimming removed 5 bases from V and 8 bases from J, with 13 bases in between. The germline V gene encodes CDR1 LNHDA and CDR2 SQIVND (reference sequence). This CDR3 spans 13 amino acids. The CDR3, as DNA: TGTGCCAGTAGTCTTAGACTAGAGTATGAGCAGTTCTTC. Translation gives CASSLRLEYEQFF.

This clonotype was observed a handful of times. V gene TRBV6-6 combines with J gene TRBJ2-3, with TRBD2 matching 7 bases. Unmatched junction bases numbered 3, after V lost 2 bases and J lost 1 base. Germline CDR1 MNHNY, CDR2 SVGAGI (reference sequence). The CDR3 contains 15 residues. CDR3 region: CASSYGGGGTDTQYF. The CDR3 nucleotides are TGTGCCAGCAGTTACGGGGGAGGGGGCACAGATACGCAGTATTTT.

The CDR3 spells CASSEGHTGGYEQYV. CDR3 bases: TGTGCCAGCAGTGAAGGGCATACAGGGGGCTACGAGCAGTACGTC. The V gene is TRBV6-1, the J gene TRBJ2-7; 8 bases match TRBD1. Trimming removed 1 base from V and 3 bases from J; junction bases left unmatched: 5. The CDR3 runs 15 residues. CDR1 and CDR2 (germline): MNHNS, SASEGT.

In this sample, this clonotype turned up many times. The chain uses TRBV28 and TRBJ1-5, with D unclear. The germline gives CDR1 MDHEN, CDR2 SYDVKM. The CDR3 length is 13 residues. The V end lost 3 bases, the J end lost 5 bases, and 8 bases lay between the germline ends. CDR3 amino acids: CASSLIRDQPQHF. In nucleotides, the CDR3 is TGTGCCAGCAGTTTGATTAGGGATCAGCCCCAGCATTTT.

In its sample, this clonotype was seen a few times. The genes are TRBV6-2 or TRBV6-3 and TRBJ2-1; D might be TRBD2 (5 bases). This CDR3 contains 12 residues. Germline V lookup: CDR1 MNHEY, CDR2 SVGEGT. V was trimmed by 8 bases and J by 15 bases, leaving 20 bases between them. This CDR3 reads CASGLPGLRAFF. DNA of the CDR3: TGTGCCAGCGGCCTCCCAGGACTCCGAGCGTTCTTC.

J is TRBJ2-7 and V is TRBV7-9; 9 bases agree with TRBD1. J lost 2 bases, V lost 5 bases, and 7 bases had no gene match. The CDR3 is made up of 15 amino acids. The germline V gene encodes CDR1 SEHNR and CDR2 FQNEAQ (reference sequence). CDR3 sequence reads: CASSGLGTGPYEQYF. The CDR3 bases are TGTGCCAGCAGCGGACTCGGGACAGGGCCCTACGAGCAGTACTTC.

The chain is built from TRBV5-1 and TRBJ1-4; D ambiguous. V was clipped by 4 bases and J by 0 bases, with 7 bases between them. CDR3 length: 14 amino acids. CDR1 and CDR2 (germline): SGHRS, YFSETQ. The CDR3 loop is CASSPGATNEKLFF. CDR3 coding DNA: TGCGCCAGCAGCCCAGGAGCAACTAATGAAAAACTGTTTTTT.

The DNA of the CDR3 is TGTGCCAGCAGCCCAGGGTGGAGGAACACTGAAGCTTTCTTT. It yields the protein CASSPGWRNTEAFF. The rearrangement joins TRBV3-1 to TRBJ1-1; TRBD1 might be the D (5 bases). The germline V gene has CDR1 LGHDT and CDR2 YNNKEL (reference sequence). Trimming removed 4 bases at V and 1 base at J, with 10 bases between. The length of the CDR3 is 14 residues.

This chain links TRBV20-1 with TRBJ2-1, with 10 bases identical to TRBD2. Germline V gene lookup returns CDR1 DFQATT and CDR2 SNEGSKA (reference sequence). V shed 5 bases, J shed 8 bases, and the junction held 30 bases outside the gene matches. The CDR3 length is 21 residues. The CDR3 is CSAVSGGLYPGDIHNLHEQFF. In DNA, the CDR3 is TGCAGTGCTGTTAGCGGGGGGCTATACCCAGGGGATATTCATAATCTCCATGAGCAGTTCTTC.

This clonotype occurred a few times. This rearrangement joins TRBV9 to TRBJ1-5; the match to TRBD1 covers 9 bases. In germline, CDR1 is SGDLS, CDR2 YYNGEE. Unmatched junction bases numbered 4, after V lost 0 bases and J lost 6 bases. This CDR3 region has 15 residues. CDR3 sequence: CASSVGDRAIQPQHF. The CDR3 bases are TGTGCCAGCAGCGTAGGGGACAGGGCGATTCAGCCCCAGCATTTT.

This clonotype has ten or more counts. The chain employs TRBV29-1 and TRBJ2-3; 9 bases match TRBD1. CDR3 length equals 13 residues. CDR1 SQVTM and CDR2 ANQGSEA come from the germline V gene. J gave up 3 bases and V 4 bases, and 2 bases lay outside the gene matches. CDR3 DNA: TGCAGCGTTGGGACAGGGGAGACAGATACGCAGTATTTT. Its protein product is CSVGTGETDTQYF.

The chain employs TRBV7-9 and TRBJ1-5; D is ambiguous. The V end lost 1 base, the J end lost 2 bases, and 12 bases lay between the germline ends. Per the germline V gene, CDR1 is SEHNR and CDR2 is FQNEAQ (reference sequence). There are 16 residues in the CDR3. For the CDR3, the DNA is TGTGCCAGCAGCTTAGGGGCCCCAGTCGGCAATCAGCCCCAGCATTTT. It is translated as CASSLGAPVGNQPQHF.

V and J are TRBV4-1 and TRBJ1-6, with no clear D. The CDR3 runs to 14 residues. Germline V gene lookup returns CDR1 MGHRA and CDR2 YSYEKL. V gave up 1 base and J gave up 6 bases, with 7 bases separating them. The CDR3 here is CASSQGQFNSPLHF. CDR3 coding DNA: TGCGCCAGCAGCCAAGGGCAGTTTAATTCACCCCTCCACTTT.

The rearrangement links TRBV6-5 to TRBJ1-3, with TRBD1 as a possible D gene (5 bases). V was cut by 6 bases and J by 2 bases, with 14 bases left in between. CDR3 length: 15 amino acids. Germline loops: CDR1 MNHEY, CDR2 SVGAGI. Written as DNA, the CDR3 is TGTGCCAGCAGCGTTACCGGGGGGACTGGAAACACCATATATTTT. It translates to CASSVTGGTGNTIYF.

This clonotype has a handful of counts. The chain employs TRBV2 and TRBJ2-7; D uncertain. V lost 8 bases and J 1 base, leaving 6 bases between the germline ends. The CDR3 runs to 11 residues. Germline V gene data show CDR1 as SNHLY and CDR2 as FYNNEI. In nucleotides, the CDR3 is TGTGCCAGCCTACAGTCCTACGAGCAGTACTTC. It translates to CASLQSYEQYF.

The V gene is TRBV28, the J gene TRBJ2-5; 8 nucleotides align to TRBD1. CDR1 MDHEN and CDR2 SYDVKM come from the germline V gene. The length of the CDR3 is 16 residues. The junction had 8 bases not matched to a gene; V was cut back by 1 base and J by 4 bases. The CDR3 DNA reads as TGTGCCAGCAGTTTATATTCAGGGGGCAATGCAGAGACCCAGTACTTC. As protein: CASSLYSGGNAETQYF.

The rearrangement uses TRBV7-9 and TRBJ2-2, with D uncertain. Trimming shortened V by 9 bases and J by 3 bases, and 11 bases separated the two germline ends. The CDR3 length is 13 residues. In germline, CDR1 is SEHNR, CDR2 FQNEAQ (reference sequence). The CDR3 region has the DNA TGTGCCAGTTACTTGGGCCACACCGGGGAGCTGTTTTTT. Protein: CASYLGHTGELFF. Supplemented by reference TRBV7-9 and TRBJ2-2, the full variable domain reads DTGVSQNPRHKITKRGQNVTFRCDPISEHNRLYWYRQTLGQGPEFLTYFQNEAQLEKSRLLSDRFSAERPKGSFSTLEIQRTEQGDSAMYLCASYLGHTGELFFGEGSRLTVL.

V usage is TRBV6-5 and J usage is TRBJ2-2; D is unresolved. The CDR3 spans 12 residues. Germline V gene lookup returns CDR1 MNHEY and CDR2 SVGAGI. Trimming took 8 bases from V and 6 from J, leaving 10 bases between them. CDR3 sequence (DNA): TGTGCCAGCTCCTTCTCCGCCGGGGAGCTGTTTTTT. It translates to CASSFSAGELFF.